Given below is one TCR beta chain in context. Per the study methods: Reference gene primer amplification gave estimated nucleated cell counts. Profiled with immunoSEQ multiplex PCR; TCRdb holds only in-frame clones, not every one. V and J calls and clone size come straight from that table; D and trimming were deduced from the DNA. Of 60,000 or so clones listed, about 90% were seen once; the top ten hold around 6.9%. The record originates from a study of blood T cell repertoires in COVID-19. The overall study: The United States, Italy and Spain were the sources of the acute and convalescent COVID-19 samples.

The TCR originated in a man aged 60-69 years with active or convalescent COVID-19. The sample consisted of peripheral blood.

The CDR3 coding sequence is TGTGCCAGCAGCGTTGCGGGACGGGGGGTAGAGACCCAGTACTTC. As protein: CASSVAGRGVETQYF. This chain links TRBV9 with TRBJ2-5, with 7 bases aligning to TRBD2. The junction had 8 bases not matched to a gene; V was cut back by 2 bases and J by 4 bases. There are 15 residues in the CDR3. Germline V gene sequence: CDR1 SGDLS, CDR2 YYNGEE.